This TCR beta chain was found in a study of CD8+CD57+ T cells in acquired aplastic anemia. In the study overall: Mean yield of DNA from sorted CD4+ and CD8+ cells was 3 to 3.5 ug. Healthy donors had, on average, approximately 11 million reads for their CD4+ cells. Study results and limitations: Statistical testing detected no significant gap in CD8+ Simpson's diversity between patients and controls. Comparison of patients with controls identified roughly 30 shared CD8+ CDR3 sequences.

The TCR beta profiling, which covered VDJ combination and CDR3 sequence, was carried out using genomic DNA as the template. Using its own MiXCR run on the reads, TCRdb lists one record per CDR3 protein. The table lists a few hundred thousand distinct CDR3 sequences, 65% to 80% of them singletons. On this clonotype: Its antigen is as yet unknown.

This CDR3 is 15 amino acids long. Per the germline V gene, CDR1 is DFQATT and CDR2 is SNEGSKA (reference sequence). Trimming took off 6 bases at V and 0 bases at J, with 15 bases between the two ends. The receptor was isolated from a human donor in good health, serving as a control. The sample comprised sorted CD4+, CD8+, or CD8+CD57+ T cells (not recorded which) from PBMCs. The rearrangement uses TRBV20-1 and TRBJ1-5; the D gene is possibly TRBD1 (5 bases). The CDR3 spells CSAARGRASNQPQHF. The DNA for the CDR3 is TGCAGTGCAGCACGGGGCAGGGCTAGCAATCAGCCCCAGCATTTT.